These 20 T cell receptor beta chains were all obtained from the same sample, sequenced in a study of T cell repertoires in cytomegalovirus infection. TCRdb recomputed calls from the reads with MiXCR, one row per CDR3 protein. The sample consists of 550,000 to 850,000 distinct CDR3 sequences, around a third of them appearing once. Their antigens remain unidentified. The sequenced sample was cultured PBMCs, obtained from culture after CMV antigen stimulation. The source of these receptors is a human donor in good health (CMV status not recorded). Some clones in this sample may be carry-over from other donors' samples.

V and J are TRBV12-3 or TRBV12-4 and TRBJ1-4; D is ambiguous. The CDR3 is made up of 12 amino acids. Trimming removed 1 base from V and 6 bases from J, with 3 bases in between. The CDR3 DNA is TGTGCCAGCAGTTTAGGTTATGAAAAACTGTTTTTT. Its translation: CASSLGYEKLFF.

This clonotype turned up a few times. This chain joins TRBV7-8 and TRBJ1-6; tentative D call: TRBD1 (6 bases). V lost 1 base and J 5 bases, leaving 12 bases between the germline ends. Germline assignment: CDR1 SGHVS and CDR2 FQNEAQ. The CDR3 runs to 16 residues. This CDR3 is CASSLGRGRDNSPLHF. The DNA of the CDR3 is TGTGCCAGCAGCTTAGGCCGGGGGCGAGATAATTCACCCCTCCACTTT.

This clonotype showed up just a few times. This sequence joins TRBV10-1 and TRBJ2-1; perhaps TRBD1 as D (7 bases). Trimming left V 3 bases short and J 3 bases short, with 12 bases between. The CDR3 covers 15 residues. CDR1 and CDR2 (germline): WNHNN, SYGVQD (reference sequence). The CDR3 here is CASSDGQGGYNEQFF. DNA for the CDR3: TGCGCCAGCAGTGATGGGCAGGGGGGCTACAATGAGCAGTTCTTC.

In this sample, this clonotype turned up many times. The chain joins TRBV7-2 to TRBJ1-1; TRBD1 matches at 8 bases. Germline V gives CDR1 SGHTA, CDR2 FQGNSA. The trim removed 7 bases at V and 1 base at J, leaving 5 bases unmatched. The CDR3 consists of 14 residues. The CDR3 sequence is CASTQTGANTEAFF. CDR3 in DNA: TGTGCCAGCACTCAGACAGGGGCGAACACTGAAGCTTTCTTT.

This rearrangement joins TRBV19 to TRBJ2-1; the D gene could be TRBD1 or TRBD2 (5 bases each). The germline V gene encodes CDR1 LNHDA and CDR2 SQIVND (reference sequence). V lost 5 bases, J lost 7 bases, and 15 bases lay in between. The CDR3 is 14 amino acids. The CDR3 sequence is CASSVTWDGNEQFF. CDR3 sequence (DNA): TGTGCCAGTAGTGTGACCTGGGACGGGAATGAGCAGTTCTTC.

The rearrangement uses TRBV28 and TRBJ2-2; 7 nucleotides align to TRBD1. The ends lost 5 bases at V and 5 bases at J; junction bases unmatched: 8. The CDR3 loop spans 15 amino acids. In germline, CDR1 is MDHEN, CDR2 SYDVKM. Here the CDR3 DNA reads TGTGCCAGCAGTCCCCCCTCAGGGGGAACCGGGGAGCTGTTTTTT. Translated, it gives CASSPPSGGTGELFF.

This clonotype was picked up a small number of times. CDR3 DNA sequence: TGTGCCAGCAGTCCCCTAGCCACCGGGGAGCTGTTTTTT. It specifies CASSPLATGELFF. This sequence joins TRBV28 and TRBJ2-2, with D possibly TRBD2 on 5 matching bases. There are 13 residues in the CDR3. The germline V gene encodes CDR1 MDHEN and CDR2 SYDVKM. The V gene lost 5 bases and the J gene lost 4 bases, with 8 bases spanning the gap.

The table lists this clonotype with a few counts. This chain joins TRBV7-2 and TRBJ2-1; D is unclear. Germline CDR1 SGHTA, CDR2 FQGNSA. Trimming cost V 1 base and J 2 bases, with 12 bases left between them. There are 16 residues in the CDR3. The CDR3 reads CASSLVPRVTYNEQFF. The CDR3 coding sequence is TGTGCCAGCAGCTTAGTGCCAAGAGTCACCTACAATGAGCAGTTCTTC.

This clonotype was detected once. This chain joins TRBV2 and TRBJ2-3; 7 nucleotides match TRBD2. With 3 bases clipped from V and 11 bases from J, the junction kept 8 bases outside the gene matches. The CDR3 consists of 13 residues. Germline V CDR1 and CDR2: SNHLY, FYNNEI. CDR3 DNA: TGTGCCAGCAGTGATCAGCGGGACCCTCTGCAGTATTTT. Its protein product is CASSDQRDPLQYF.

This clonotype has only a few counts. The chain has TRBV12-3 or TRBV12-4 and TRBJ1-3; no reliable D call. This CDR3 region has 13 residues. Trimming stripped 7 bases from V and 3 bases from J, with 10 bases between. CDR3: CASKTKNGNTIYF. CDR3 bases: TGTGCCAGCAAAACGAAAAATGGAAACACCATATATTTT.

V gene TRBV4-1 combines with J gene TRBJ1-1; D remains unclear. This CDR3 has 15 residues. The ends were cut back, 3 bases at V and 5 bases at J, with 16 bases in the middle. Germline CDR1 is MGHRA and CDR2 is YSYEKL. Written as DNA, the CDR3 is TGCGCCAGCAGCCAGGTTGGGCAGACGGGGACTGAAGCTTTCTTT. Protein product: CASSQVGQTGTEAFF.

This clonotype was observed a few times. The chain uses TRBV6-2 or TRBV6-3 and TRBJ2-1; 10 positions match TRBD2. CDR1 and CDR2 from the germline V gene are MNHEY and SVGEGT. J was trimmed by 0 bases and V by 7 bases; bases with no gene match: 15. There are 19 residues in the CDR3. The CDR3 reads CASTGMASGSSSSYNEQFF. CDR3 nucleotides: TGTGCCAGCACCGGCATGGCTAGCGGGAGTTCGAGCTCCTACAATGAGCAGTTCTTC.

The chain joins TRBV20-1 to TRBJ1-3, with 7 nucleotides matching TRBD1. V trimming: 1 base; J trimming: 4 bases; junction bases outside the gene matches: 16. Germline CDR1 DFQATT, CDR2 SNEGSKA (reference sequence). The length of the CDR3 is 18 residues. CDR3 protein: CSARAPRGGLVGGNTIYF. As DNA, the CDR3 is TGCAGTGCTAGAGCCCCCAGGGGGGGCTTGGTGGGAGGAAACACCATATATTTT.

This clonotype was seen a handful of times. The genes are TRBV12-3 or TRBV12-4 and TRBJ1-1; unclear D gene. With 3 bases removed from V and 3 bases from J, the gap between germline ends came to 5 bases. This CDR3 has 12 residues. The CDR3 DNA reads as TGTGCCAGCAGTTTCTCTTACACTGAAGCTTTCTTT. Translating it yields CASSFSYTEAFF.

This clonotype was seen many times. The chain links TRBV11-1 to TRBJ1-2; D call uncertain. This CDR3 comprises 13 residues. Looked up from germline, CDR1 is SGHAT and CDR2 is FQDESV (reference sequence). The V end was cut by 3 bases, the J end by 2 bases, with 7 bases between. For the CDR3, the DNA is TGTGCCAGCAGCTTTAGCCACAACTATGGCTACACCTTC. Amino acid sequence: CASSFSHNYGYTF. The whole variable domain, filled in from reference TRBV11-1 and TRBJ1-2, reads EAEVAQSPRYKITEKSQAVAFWCDPISGHATLYWYRQILGQGPELLVQFQDESVVDDSQLPKDRFSAERLKGVDSTLKIQPAELGDSAMYLCASSFSHNYGYTFGSGTRLTVV.

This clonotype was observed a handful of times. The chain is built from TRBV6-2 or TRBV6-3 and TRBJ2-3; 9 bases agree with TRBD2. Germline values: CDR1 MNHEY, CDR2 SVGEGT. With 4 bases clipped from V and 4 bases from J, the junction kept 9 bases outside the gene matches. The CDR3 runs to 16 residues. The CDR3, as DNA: TGTGCCAGCAGTTTAAGGCGGGAGGGCCCGGCAGATACGCAGTATTTT. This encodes CASSLRREGPADTQYF.

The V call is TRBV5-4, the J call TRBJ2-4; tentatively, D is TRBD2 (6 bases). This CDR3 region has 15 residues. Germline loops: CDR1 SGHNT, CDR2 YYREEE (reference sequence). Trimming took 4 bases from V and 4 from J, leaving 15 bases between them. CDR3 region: CASSSTGTLKNIQYF. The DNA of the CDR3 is TGTGCCAGCAGCAGTACCGGGACTCTGAAAAACATTCAGTACTTC.

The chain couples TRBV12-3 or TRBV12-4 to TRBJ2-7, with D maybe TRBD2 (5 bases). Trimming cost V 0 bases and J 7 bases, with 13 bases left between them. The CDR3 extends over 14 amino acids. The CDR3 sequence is CASSLAQPPGEQYF. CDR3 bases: TGTGCCAGCAGTTTAGCCCAACCACCGGGAGAGCAGTACTTC.

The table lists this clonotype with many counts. CDR3 sequence: CASSWEANPYTQYF. CDR3 nucleotide sequence: TGTGCCAGCAGTTGGGAGGCAAATCCCTATACGCAGTATTTT. The chain joins TRBV12-3 or TRBV12-4 to TRBJ2-3; a possible D gene is TRBD2 (6 bases). The V end was cut by 4 bases, the J end by 7 bases, with 15 bases between. The CDR3 has 14 amino acids.

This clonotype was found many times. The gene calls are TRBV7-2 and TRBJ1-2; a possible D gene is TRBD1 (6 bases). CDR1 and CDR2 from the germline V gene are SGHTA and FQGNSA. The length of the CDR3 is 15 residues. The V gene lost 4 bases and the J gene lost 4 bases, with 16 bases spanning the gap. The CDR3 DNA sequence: TGTGCCAGCAGCTCCAACGGGGGGCAAGGCTATGGCTACACCTTC. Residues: CASSSNGGQGYGYTF.